This T cell receptor beta chain was captured by sequencing in a study of blood T cells in healthy people across ages. Overall study results and limits: Using unsorted PBMCs precluded a conclusive naive versus antigen-experienced comparison. CMV status of donors was unknown, possibly confounding expanded clonotype changes.

Alongside a J-beta primer mix, a sample-barcoded 5' primer served in a second PCR lasting 7 to 11 cycles. TCRdb re-derived calls from the 5' RACE reads in MiXCR, one entry per CDR3 protein. The profile shows about 730,000 distinct CDR3 sequences, roughly 41% of them singletons. In terms of origin and age, donors were healthy Caucasian individuals from Russia aged roughly 6 to 100. The germline V gene encodes CDR1 MNHNY and CDR2 SVGAGI (reference sequence). The CDR3 runs 14 residues. Remarks on this clonotype: The antigen is not known. One end of the junction fails to match germline, which may point to a read error.

Sequenced input: blood. The chain links TRBV6-6 to TRBJ1-2; TRBD1 aligns across 8 bases. This TCR derives from a woman aged 55-75 years in good health. The CDR3 protein is CASSYSTGVDGYTF. The CDR3 DNA follows: TGTGCCAGCAGCTACTCGACAGGGGTGGACGGCTACACCTTC.